This T cell receptor (beta chain) was recovered during a study of OX40 agonist ivuxolimab in advanced cancers. CDR1 is LGHNA and CDR2 is YNFKEQ in the germline V gene. V lost 2 bases and J lost 5; bases outside the gene matches: 13. This CDR3 has 18 amino acids. This clone was recorded once. The assay was immunoSEQ multiplex PCR, and TCRdb's table has in-frame clones only and misses some. Of about 73,000 clones in the sample, roughly 90% were seen once. This clonotype originated in an adult with an advanced solid tumor such as melanoma, head and neck, liver or kidney cancer. Material: CD4+ or CD8+ T cells sorted from blood, obtained in a trial of the OX40 agonist ivuxolimab. J is TRBJ2-2 and V is TRBV4-2, with 8 bases matching TRBD1. CDR3 nucleotide sequence: TGTGCCAGCAGCCAACTGCTAATCGGGACAGGACTAACCGGGGAGCTGTTTTTT. It yields the protein CASSQLLIGTGLTGELFF.